This section outlines one T cell receptor beta chain sequence together with its context. The junction differs from germline at one of its ends, possibly a read error. These data originate in a study of blood T cell repertoires in COVID-19. Original methodology: Amplification of reference gene primers was used by the study to estimate nucleated cell counts. Some clones are missing from TCRdb's copy, which holds only in-frame ones; the method was immunoSEQ multiplex PCR. V and J calls and clone size are those listed in that table; D and trimming were worked out from the DNA. The table records approximately 90,000 clones, approximately 80% of them present only once. The germline CDR1 and CDR2 sequences are WNHNN and SYGVQD (reference sequence). This CDR3 region has 12 residues.

V and J are TRBV10-1 and TRBJ2-1; D might be TRBD2 (6 bases). The receptor was isolated from a human donor in a cohort sampled during active COVID-19. The material sequenced was peripheral blood. In DNA, the CDR3 is TGCGCCAGCAGTGAGTCACGGGCGGGGAGGATCTTC. As protein: CASSESRAGRIF.